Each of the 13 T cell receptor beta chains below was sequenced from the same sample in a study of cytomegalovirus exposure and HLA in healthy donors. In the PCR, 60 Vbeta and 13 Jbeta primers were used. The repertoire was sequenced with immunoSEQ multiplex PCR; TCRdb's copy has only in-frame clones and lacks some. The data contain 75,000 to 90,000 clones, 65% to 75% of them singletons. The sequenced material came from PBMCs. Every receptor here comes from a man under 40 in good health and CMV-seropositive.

The CDR3 reads CASSAQTSGTDTQYF. Here the CDR3 DNA reads TGTGCCAGCAGTGCCCAGACTAGCGGCACAGATACGCAGTATTTT. The chain couples TRBV6-4 to TRBJ2-3; the match to TRBD2 covers 8 bases. Germline values: CDR1 MRHNA, CDR2 SNTAGT. The CDR3 covers 15 residues. The V gene end was trimmed by 4 bases and the J gene end by 1 base; junction bases not matched to a gene: 4.

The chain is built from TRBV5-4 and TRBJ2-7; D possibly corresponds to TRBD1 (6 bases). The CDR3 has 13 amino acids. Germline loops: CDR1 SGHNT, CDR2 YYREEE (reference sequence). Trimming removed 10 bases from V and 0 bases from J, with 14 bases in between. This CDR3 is CAAQGKSSYEQYF. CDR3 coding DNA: TGTGCCGCGCAGGGGAAGAGCTCCTACGAGCAGTACTTC.

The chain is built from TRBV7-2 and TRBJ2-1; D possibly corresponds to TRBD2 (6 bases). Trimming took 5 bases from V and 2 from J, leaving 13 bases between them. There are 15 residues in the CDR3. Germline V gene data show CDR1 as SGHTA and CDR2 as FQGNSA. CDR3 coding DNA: TGTGCCAGCAGCCCAAGACTAGGGACCTACAATGAGCAGTTCTTC. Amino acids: CASSPRLGTYNEQFF.

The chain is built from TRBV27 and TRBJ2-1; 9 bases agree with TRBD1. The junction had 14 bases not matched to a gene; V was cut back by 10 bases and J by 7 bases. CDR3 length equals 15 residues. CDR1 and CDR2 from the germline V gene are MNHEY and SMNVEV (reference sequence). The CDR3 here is CATAPRTGDRNEQFF. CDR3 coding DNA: TGTGCCACGGCCCCCCGGACAGGGGATCGTAATGAGCAGTTCTTC.

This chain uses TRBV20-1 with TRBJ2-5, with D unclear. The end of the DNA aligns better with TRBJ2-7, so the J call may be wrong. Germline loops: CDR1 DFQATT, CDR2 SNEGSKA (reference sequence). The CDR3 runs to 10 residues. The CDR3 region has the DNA TGCAGTGCTAGCGCCCACGAGCAGTACTTC. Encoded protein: CSASAHEQYF.

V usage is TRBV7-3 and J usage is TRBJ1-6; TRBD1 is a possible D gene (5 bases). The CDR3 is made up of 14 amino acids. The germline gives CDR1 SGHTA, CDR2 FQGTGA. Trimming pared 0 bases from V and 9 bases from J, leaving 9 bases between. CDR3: CASSLTGEASPLHF. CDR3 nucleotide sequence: TGTGCCAGCAGCTTAACAGGGGAAGCTTCACCCCTCCACTTT.

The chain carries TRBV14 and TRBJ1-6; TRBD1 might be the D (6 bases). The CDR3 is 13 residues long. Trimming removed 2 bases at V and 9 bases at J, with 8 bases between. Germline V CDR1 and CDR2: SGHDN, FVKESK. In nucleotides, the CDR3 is TGTGCCAGCAGCCAATCACAGGGTTCACCCCTCCACTTT. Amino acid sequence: CASSQSQGSPLHF.

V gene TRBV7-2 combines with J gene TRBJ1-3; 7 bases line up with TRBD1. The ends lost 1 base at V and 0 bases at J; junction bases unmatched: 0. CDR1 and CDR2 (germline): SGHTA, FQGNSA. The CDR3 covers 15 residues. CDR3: CASSLEGASGNTIYF. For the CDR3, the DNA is TGTGCCAGCAGCTTAGAGGGGGCCTCTGGAAACACCATATATTTT.

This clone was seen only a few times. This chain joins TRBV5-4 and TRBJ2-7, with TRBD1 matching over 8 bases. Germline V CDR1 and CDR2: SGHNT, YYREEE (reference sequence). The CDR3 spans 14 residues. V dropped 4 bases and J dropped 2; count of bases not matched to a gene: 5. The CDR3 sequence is CASSPQQGAYEQYF. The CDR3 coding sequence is TGTGCCAGCAGCCCGCAACAGGGGGCCTACGAGCAGTACTTC.

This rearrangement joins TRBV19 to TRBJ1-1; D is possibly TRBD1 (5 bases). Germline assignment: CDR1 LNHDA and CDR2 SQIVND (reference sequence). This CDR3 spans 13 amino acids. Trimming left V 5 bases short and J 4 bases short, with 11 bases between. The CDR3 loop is CASSGGGRTEAFF. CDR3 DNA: TGTGCCAGTAGTGGGGGGGGTCGCACTGAAGCTTTCTTT.

The CDR3, as DNA: TGTGCCAGCAGTTTACTCCAGGGAGGTGCCGGGGAGCTGTTTTTT. Its protein is CASSLLQGGAGELFF. The chain joins TRBV28 to TRBJ2-2, with D possibly matching TRBD2 (6 bases). V was cut by 2 bases and J by 6 bases, with 13 bases left in between. In germline, CDR1 is MDHEN, CDR2 SYDVKM. The CDR3 has 15 residues.

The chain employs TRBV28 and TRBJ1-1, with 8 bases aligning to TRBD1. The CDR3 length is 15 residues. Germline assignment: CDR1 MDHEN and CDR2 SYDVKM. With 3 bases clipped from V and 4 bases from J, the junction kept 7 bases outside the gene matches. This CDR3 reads CASSLGQAIRTEAFF. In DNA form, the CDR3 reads TGTGCCAGCAGTTTGGGACAGGCGATCCGCACTGAAGCTTTCTTT. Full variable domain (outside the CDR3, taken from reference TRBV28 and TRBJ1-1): DVKVTQSSRYLVKRTGEKVFLECVQDMDHENMFWYRQDPGLGLRLIYFSYDVKMKEKGDIPEGYSVSREKKERFSLILESASTNQTSMYLCASSLGQAIRTEAFFGQGTRLTVV.

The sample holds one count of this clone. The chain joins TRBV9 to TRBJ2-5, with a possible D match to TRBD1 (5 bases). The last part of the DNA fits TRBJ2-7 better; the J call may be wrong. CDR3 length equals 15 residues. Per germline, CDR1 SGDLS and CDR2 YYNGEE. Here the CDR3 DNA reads TGTGCCAGCAGCCCTCGTCTGGCAGGGAAGAACGAGCAGTACTTC. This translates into CASSPRLAGKNEQYF.